Shown below are 22 T cell receptor beta chains from a single sample sequenced in a study of human T cells and chemical hapten exposure. Noted time point: pre-sensitization, week 0. The treatment here: therapeutic diphenylcyclopropenone sensitization with weekly scalp DPC. In TCRdb, the RACE reads were re-called with MiXCR into one record per CDR3 protein. The profile shows about 80,000 distinct CDR3 sequences, about 14% of them singletons. Here the sequenced sample was whole blood, taken in connection with sensitization to the hapten diphenylcyclopropenone (DPC). The receptors were sampled from a woman aged 45-60 years with alopecia areata. Some clones in this sample may be carry-over from other donors' samples.

The J gene is TRBJ2-7, the V gene TRBV27, with 9 bases aligning to TRBD1. Germline CDR1 is MNHEY and CDR2 is SMNVEV (reference sequence). The V and J ends lost 4 bases and 3 bases, in that order; junction bases with no gene match: 10. This CDR3 has 16 residues. The CDR3 DNA reads as TGTGCCAGCAGTTCGAATACCGGGACAGGGTTCTACGAGCAGTACTTC. Its protein product is CASSSNTGTGFYEQYF.

V gene TRBV7-9 combines with J gene TRBJ2-1; 10 nucleotides align to TRBD2. Losses at the gene ends were 2 bases for V and 8 bases for J; bases not matched to a gene: 15. This CDR3 has 18 amino acids. The V gene's germline CDR1 is SEHNR and CDR2 FQNEAQ (reference sequence). CDR3 region: CASSLLGELAGKMDEQFF. The CDR3 region has the DNA TGTGCCAGCAGCTTACTGGGGGAACTAGCGGGAAAGATGGATGAGCAGTTCTTC.

V is TRBV18 and J is TRBJ2-2; either TRBD1 or TRBD2 may supply D (5 bases each). Trimming cost V 3 bases and J 0 bases, with 8 bases left between them. Germline V gives CDR1 KGHSH, CDR2 LQKENI. The length of the CDR3 is 15 residues. The CDR3, as DNA: TGTGCCAGCTCACCGGGGACGACGAACACCGGGGAGCTGTTTTTT. Amino acid sequence: CASSPGTTNTGELFF.

The chain couples TRBV4-2 to TRBJ2-1; 8 bases map to TRBD2. The length of the CDR3 is 15 residues. With V trimmed by 1 base and J by 9 bases, 8 bases remained unmatched. Germline V lookup: CDR1 LGHNA, CDR2 YNFKEQ. In nucleotides, the CDR3 is TGTGCCAGCAGCCAAGTTTTAGGGGGACTAGGTGAGCAGTTCTTC. Protein sequence: CASSQVLGGLGEQFF.

V gene TRBV3-1 combines with J gene TRBJ1-1; 9 nucleotides align to TRBD1. V shed 6 bases and J 6 bases; nucleotides not matched to a gene: 5. The CDR3 loop spans 13 amino acids. The V gene's germline CDR1 is LGHDT and CDR2 YNNKEL (reference sequence). The CDR3 sequence is CASRSDRGAEAFF. The CDR3 bases are TGTGCCAGCAGATCGGACAGGGGCGCTGAAGCTTTCTTT.

The V call is TRBV20-1, the J call TRBJ1-6; 7 nucleotides match TRBD1. In germline, CDR1 is DFQATT, CDR2 SNEGSKA (reference sequence). This CDR3 is built from 14 residues. Losses at the gene ends were 3 bases for V and 9 bases for J; bases not matched to a gene: 8. DNA of the CDR3: TGCAGTGCTAGGACCGGGACAGACGTTTCACCCCTCCACTTT. It translates to CSARTGTDVSPLHF.

The gene calls are TRBV19 and TRBJ2-4; TRBD2 matches at 9 bases. This CDR3 comprises 19 residues. Germline V gene data show CDR1 as LNHDA and CDR2 as SQIVND (reference sequence). The trim removed 3 bases at V and 3 bases at J, leaving 15 bases unmatched. The CDR3 reads CASSMLRAGGLEVKNIQYF. DNA of the CDR3: TGTGCCAGTAGTATGCTTCGGGCGGGAGGGCTGGAGGTCAAAAACATTCAGTACTTC.

V is TRBV6-2 or TRBV6-3 and J is TRBJ2-4, with D possibly matching TRBD1 (5 bases). This CDR3 contains 17 residues. Germline V CDR1 and CDR2: MNHEY, SVGEGT. V was clipped by 0 bases and J by 6 bases, with 18 bases between them. Written as DNA, the CDR3 is TGTGCCAGCAGTTACTCGAAGCTGGGATATCAGGGAAACATTCAGTACTTC. Translating gives CASSYSKLGYQGNIQYF.

V gene TRBV9 combines with J gene TRBJ2-7; 9 nucleotides line up with TRBD1. CDR3 length equals 13 residues. Trimming at V came to 3 bases and at J to 7 bases, leaving 5 bases not matched to a gene. Germline V gives CDR1 SGDLS, CDR2 YYNGEE. Here the CDR3 reads CASSETTGGEQYF. CDR3 nucleotide sequence: TGTGCCAGCAGCGAAACGACAGGGGGAGAGCAGTACTTC.

The chain has TRBV29-1 and TRBJ2-7; 8 positions agree with TRBD1. Germline loops: CDR1 SQVTM, CDR2 ANQGSEA. V gave up 3 bases and J gave up 4 bases; unmatched junction bases: 11. This CDR3 region has 15 residues. CDR3 loop: CSVEERDRLGYEQYF. CDR3 sequence (DNA): TGCAGCGTTGAGGAGAGGGACAGGTTGGGATACGAGCAGTACTTC.

V usage is TRBV29-1 and J usage is TRBJ1-1, with 7 bases that match TRBD1. Germline-derived CDR1 and CDR2 are SQVTM and ANQGSEA. The V and J ends lost 4 bases and 4 bases, in that order; junction bases with no gene match: 6. The CDR3 is 13 residues long. The CDR3 coding sequence is TGCAGCGTTGCCTCAGGGGGTCGCACTGAAGCTTTCTTT. Encoded protein: CSVASGGRTEAFF. Variable domain in full (rest from reference TRBV29-1 and TRBJ1-1): SAVISQKPSRDICQRGTSLTIQCQVDSQVTMMFWYRQQPGQSLTLIATANQGSEATYESGFVIDKFPISRPNLTFSTLTVSNMSPEDSSIYLCSVASGGRTEAFFGQGTRLTVV.

This clonotype has only a few counts. This rearrangement joins TRBV19 to TRBJ2-2, with a weak D call TRBD1 (6 bases). Germline values: CDR1 LNHDA, CDR2 SQIVND (reference sequence). The CDR3 has 15 residues. Trimming took 9 bases from V and 1 from J, leaving 15 bases between them. This chain's CDR3 is CASSPGTRNTGELFF. The CDR3, as DNA: TGTGCCAGCAGTCCCGGGACAAGGAACACCGGGGAGCTGTTTTTT.

The chain recombines TRBV7-9 with TRBJ2-6; D call uncertain. With 4 bases removed from V and 0 bases from J, the gap between germline ends came to 7 bases. The CDR3 contains 15 residues. The germline V gene encodes CDR1 SEHNR and CDR2 FQNEAQ (reference sequence). CDR3 protein: CASSYLNSGANVLTF. CDR3 DNA: TGTGCCAGCAGCTACCTAAACTCTGGGGCCAACGTCCTGACTTTC.

The chain combines TRBV7-2 with TRBJ2-7, with TRBD2 identical over 10 bases. The germline CDR1 and CDR2 sequences are SGHTA and FQGNSA. J gave up 2 bases and V 0 bases, and 1 base lay outside the gene matches. The length of the CDR3 is 15 residues. This chain's CDR3 is CASSLAGLAAYEQYF. The CDR3 DNA is TGTGCCAGCAGCTTAGCAGGACTAGCGGCCTACGAGCAGTACTTC.

This clonotype was counted between two and nine times. V and J are TRBV19 and TRBJ2-1, with 7 positions matching TRBD1. Germline V gives CDR1 LNHDA, CDR2 SQIVND (reference sequence). The CDR3 extends over 17 amino acids. V lost 3 bases to trimming and J lost 6 bases; unmatched junction nucleotides: 14. The DNA for the CDR3 is TGTGCCAGTAGTATGGCCCAGGACAGGATTCCCCGCAATGAGCAGTTCTTC. Translation gives CASSMAQDRIPRNEQFF.

V is TRBV7-6 and J is TRBJ2-3; perhaps TRBD2 as D (6 bases). The CDR3 loop spans 14 amino acids. The ends were cut back, 6 bases at V and 0 bases at J, with 10 bases in the middle. Per germline, CDR1 SGHVS and CDR2 FNYEAQ. The CDR3 coding sequence is TGTGCCAGCAGGGGCGGGACTAGCACAGATACGCAGTATTTT. Amino acid sequence: CASRGGTSTDTQYF.

This chain joins TRBV6-6 and TRBJ1-1; D is perhaps TRBD1 (5 bases). V was pared by 2 bases and J by 4 bases, with 23 bases between. The CDR3 length is 18 residues. CDR1 and CDR2 (germline): MNHNY, SVGAGI (reference sequence). CDR3 amino acids: CASSYPQGTAGLGTEAFF. In DNA, the CDR3 is TGTGCCAGCAGTTACCCCCAAGGGACTGCCGGCTTGGGCACTGAAGCTTTCTTT.

This chain links TRBV29-1 with TRBJ2-1; 7 bases agree with TRBD2. The CDR3 runs 17 residues. CDR1 is SQVTM, CDR2 ANQGSEA, per germline. Germline trimming cut 4 bases from V and 4 bases from J; bases unmatched to any gene: 16. The CDR3 DNA sequence: TGCAGCGTTGTCCCAATTACAGGCGGGAGCCAATACAATGAGCAGTTCTTC. Translated: CSVVPITGGSQYNEQFF.

This clonotype was picked up a small number of times. This chain's CDR3 is CASSPWDVGGDEQFF. For the CDR3, the DNA is TGTGCCAGCAGTCCGTGGGACGTTGGGGGAGATGAGCAGTTCTTC. The V and J genes are TRBV27 and TRBJ2-1; D is perhaps TRBD1 or TRBD2 (5 bases each). Trimming removed 5 bases from V and 8 bases from J, with 19 bases in between. The CDR3 runs to 15 residues. Germline V gene data show CDR1 as MNHEY and CDR2 as SMNVEV (reference sequence).

This clonotype was seen a few times. The J gene is TRBJ1-2, the V gene TRBV18; D not resolved. Germline V CDR1 and CDR2: KGHSH, LQKENI. Trimming took 3 bases from V and 4 from J, leaving 12 bases between them. The CDR3 is 14 residues long. The CDR3 reads CASSPGVAVYGYTF. Written as DNA, the CDR3 is TGTGCCAGCTCACCCGGGGTCGCCGTCTATGGCTACACCTTC.

The V and J genes are TRBV5-1 and TRBJ2-5; D remains unclear. CDR1 is SGHRS and CDR2 is YFSETQ in the germline V gene. The CDR3 totals 13 residues. V lost 1 base to trimming and J lost 5 bases, with 9 bases between them. The CDR3 protein is CASSLFSLETQYF. CDR3 sequence (DNA): TGCGCCAGCAGCTTGTTTTCTCTGGAGACCCAGTACTTC.

This clonotype was counted many times. The rearrangement joins TRBV9 to TRBJ2-1; 11 nucleotides agree with TRBD2. With V trimmed by 2 bases and J by 6 bases, 10 bases remained unmatched. The V gene's germline CDR1 is SGDLS and CDR2 YYNGEE. The CDR3 totals 17 residues. The CDR3 bases are TGTGCCAGCAGCGTGGTTCAACTAGCGGGAGTTTCCAATGAGCAGTTCTTC. Translated, it gives CASSVVQLAGVSNEQFF.